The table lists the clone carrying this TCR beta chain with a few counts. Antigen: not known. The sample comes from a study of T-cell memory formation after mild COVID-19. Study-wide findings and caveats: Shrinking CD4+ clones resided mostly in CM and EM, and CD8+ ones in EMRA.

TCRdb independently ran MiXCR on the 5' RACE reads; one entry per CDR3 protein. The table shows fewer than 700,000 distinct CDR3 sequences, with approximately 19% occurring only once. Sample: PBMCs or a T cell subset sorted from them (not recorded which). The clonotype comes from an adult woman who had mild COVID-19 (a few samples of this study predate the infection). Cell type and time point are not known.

DNA for the CDR3: TGTGCCAGCAGCTTACAGGACAGGATCACAGATACGCAGTATTTT. Its protein product is CASSLQDRITDTQYF. This chain joins TRBV7-6 and TRBJ2-3, with TRBD1 matching 7 bases. The junction had 4 bases not matched to a gene; V was cut back by 2 bases and J by 2 bases. Germline lookup yields CDR1 SGHVS and CDR2 FNYEAQ. The CDR3 spans 15 residues.